Listed below are T cell receptor beta chains from one sample, sequenced in a study of OX40 agonist ivuxolimab in advanced cancers. The assay was immunoSEQ multiplex PCR, and TCRdb's table has in-frame clones only and misses some. The table includes over 35,000 clones, approximately 84% detected once. The material was CD4+ or CD8+ T cells sorted from blood, obtained in a trial of the OX40 agonist ivuxolimab. These receptors were collected from an adult with an advanced solid tumor such as melanoma, head and neck, liver or kidney cancer. The CDR3 runs from the conserved cysteine through the conserved F or W. A D gene is named only where the DNA matches it firmly. A row's size may be missing; if present it is once, few, many or a size class.

clone size,D gene,J gene,V gene,CDR3 DNA,CDR3 protein
-,-,TRBJ1-1,TRBV19,TGTGCCAGTAGTATTGTACCGGACACTGAAGCTTTCTTT,CASSIVPDTEAFF
-,-,TRBJ1-6,TRBV9,TGTGCCAGCAGGGAGGAAAGACGACAGAATTCACCCCTCCACTTT,CASREERRQNSPLHF
-,-,TRBJ1-2,TRBV30,TGTGCCTGGAGTTGGCGGGGTAAGGACTATGGCTACACCTTC,CAWSWRGKDYGYTF
medium-sized,-,TRBJ1-1,TRBV9,TGTGCCAGCAGCCCATCCACAGGGTTCGCAGCTGAAGCTTTCTTT,CASSPSTGFAAEAFF
-,-,TRBJ1-1,TRBV27,TGTGCCAGCAGTATTTGGGACGGCACTGAAGCTTTCTTT,CASSIWDGTEAFF
-,-,TRBJ1-1,TRBV30,TGTGCCTGGAAGAGGGGGGAAGCTTTCTTT,CAWKRGEAFF
-,TRBD1,TRBJ2-1,TRBV19,TGTGCCAGTACAGAGACAGGGGTCAACGTTTACAATGAGCAGTTCTTC,CASTETGVNVYNEQFF
-,-,TRBJ1-1,TRBV14,TGTGCCAGCAGCCGGGGCAGAGGAGGCACTGAAGCTTTCTTT,CASSRGRGGTEAFF
-,-,TRBJ2-7,TRBV27,TGTGCCAGCAGTTTCGGAGGGGGCCTCACCTACGAGCAGTACTTC,CASSFGGGLTYEQYF
-,TRBD2,TRBJ2-3,TRBV7-9,TGTGCCAGCAGCTCCCCGCTAGCGGGGGGCCCCACAGATACGCAGTATTTT,CASSSPLAGGPTDTQYF
-,TRBD1,TRBJ1-3,TRBV7-9,TGTGCCAGCAGCCGAGACAGGGGAACTGGAAACACCATATATTTT,CASSRDRGTGNTIYF
-,-,TRBJ2-7,TRBV9,TGTGCCAGCAGCGGGGGGTCGTCTTTCGCCGAGCAGTACTTC,CASSGGSSFAEQYF
-,-,TRBJ2-7,TRBV6-5,TGTGCCAGCAGTTACCCCCCCAACGAGCAGTACTTC,CASSYPPNEQYF
medium-sized,-,TRBJ2-7,TRBV19,TGTGCCAGTAGCGCGGGGTTCCCCGGCTACGAGCAGTACTTC,CASSAGFPGYEQYF
-,-,TRBJ1-1,TRBV19,TGTGCCAGTAGGGGAGGAGGGGGGAACACTGAAGCTTTCTTT,CASRGGGGNTEAFF
once,-,TRBJ2-3,TRBV9,TGTGCCAGCAGCGTACTCAGTCACTCGGGCACAGATACGCAGTATTTT,CASSVLSHSGTDTQYF
-,TRBD1,TRBJ1-4,TRBV9,TGTGCCAGCAGCCCCTACAACTCAGGGGGCTATGAAAAACTGTTTTTT,CASSPYNSGGYEKLFF
-,-,TRBJ2-5,TRBV13,TGTGCCAGCAGCTTAGAGTCTTTTCAAGAGACCCAGTACTTC,CASSLESFQETQYF
-,TRBD2,TRBJ2-7,TRBV6-5,TGTGCCAGCAGCGGCGGGGGGGCAAGCTCCTACGAGCAGTACTTC,CASSGGGASSYEQYF
-,-,TRBJ2-7,TRBV27,TGTGCCAGCAGTTTACCCGGGAGCTCCTACGAGCAGTACTTC,CASSLPGSSYEQYF
-,-,TRBJ1-6,TRBV7-8,TGTGCCAGCAGCTTATTGGGTAGGACAGCTAATAATTCACCCCTCCACTTT,CASSLLGRTANNSPLHF
once,TRBD2,TRBJ2-1,TRBV7-6,TGTGCCAGCAGCACCTCTAGCGGGAGTTACAATGAGCAGTTCTTC,CASSTSSGSYNEQFF
-,TRBD2,TRBJ2-1,TRBV6-5,TGTGCCAGCAGTTACGCGACTAGCGGGGGGGCCGGAGAGCAGTTCTTC,CASSYATSGGAGEQFF
-,TRBD1,TRBJ1-1,TRBV18,TGTGCCAGCTCACGACAGGGGGTTACTGAAGCTTTCTTT,CASSRQGVTEAFF
-,-,TRBJ1-2,TRBV6-1,TGTGCCAGCAGTGAATGGGAGGCGAGATATGGCTACACCTTC,CASSEWEARYGYTF
-,-,TRBJ2-7,TRBV4-1,TGCGCCAGCAGCCAAGTGAGGTCAGCACCCTACGAGCAGTACTTC,CASSQVRSAPYEQYF
-,-,TRBJ1-2,TRBV9,TGTGCCAGCAAGGGTTTGGGTATTCACTATGGCTACACCTTC,CASKGLGIHYGYTF
-,-,TRBJ1-1,TRBV6-5,TGTGCCAGCAGTTACCGGGGGGGACGGGTCACTGAAGCTTTCTTT,CASSYRGGRVTEAFF
-,-,TRBJ1-2,TRBV7-2,TGTGCCAGCAGCCTTACAGGGTATGGCTACACCTTC,CASSLTGYGYTF